This entry concerns a single TCR beta chain. The repertoire was sequenced with immunoSEQ multiplex PCR; TCRdb's copy has only in-frame clones and lacks some. The sample records around 140,000 clones, 80% being singletons. This entry comes from a study of blood T cell repertoires in COVID-19. Germline values: CDR1 KGHSH, CDR2 LQKENI. The CDR3 is 15 amino acids. With 3 bases removed from V and 5 bases from J, the gap between germline ends came to 13 bases. The chain employs TRBV18 and TRBJ2-2; possibly TRBD1 for D (6 bases). Sequencing was performed on peripheral blood. The source of this sequence is a man in his 70s who had recovered from COVID-19. CDR3 protein: CASSPGAGRTGELFF. DNA of the CDR3: TGTGCCAGCTCACCGGGGGCAGGGCGGACCGGGGAGCTGTTTTTT.